Listed below are T cell receptor beta chains from one sample, sequenced in a study of shared T cell receptors in the human thymus. Only in-frame clones appear in the TCRdb table, and some are missing; sequencing was by immunoSEQ multiplex PCR. Here the sample spans 720,000 or so clones, around 85% being singletons. Another study also made use of these data, one on human thymus T cells.

Sample: thymocytes. Every receptor here comes from a girl under two years old with a congenital heart defect. Both conserved end residues are part of each CDR3. The order of the fields is CDR3 protein, clone size, V gene. Size values are once, few and many counts, or a class for expanded clones, and some rows have none.

CDR3aa: CASSYSGGGPGYTF
abundance: -
v_gene: TRBV6-5

CDR3aa: CASSSRVGQGSPSYEQYF
abundance: -
v_gene: TRBV5-1

CDR3aa: CASSLGSGPGGYEQYF
abundance: once
v_gene: TRBV11-2

CDR3aa: CASSYGQDGCTQYF
abundance: -
v_gene: TRBV6-5

CDR3aa: CATATGDRGGKLFF
abundance: -
v_gene: TRBV10-3

CDR3aa: CASSFRMFRQANQPQHF
abundance: few
v_gene: TRBV28

CDR3aa: CASSLGWSSSEKLFF
abundance: once
v_gene: TRBV11-2

CDR3aa: CASSEAVEPDTQYF
abundance: -
v_gene: TRBV6-1

CDR3aa: CASSVTGGLAKNIQYF
abundance: -
v_gene: TRBV13

CDR3aa: CAISEPHRGDYEQYF
abundance: -
v_gene: TRBV10-3

CDR3aa: CASKGSGSSPLHF
abundance: -
v_gene: TRBV11-2

CDR3aa: CASSERQGNYGYTF
abundance: -
v_gene: TRBV9

CDR3aa: CASSWEGGITDTQYF
abundance: -
v_gene: TRBV6-1

CDR3aa: CASSFSHRLNQPQHF
abundance: -
v_gene: TRBV28

CDR3aa: CASNSEGAYEEKLFF
abundance: few
v_gene: TRBV5-4

CDR3aa: CASRTVGQGTRSSYNSPLHF
abundance: -
v_gene: TRBV28

CDR3aa: CSVLGTDNTGELFF
abundance: few
v_gene: TRBV29-1

CDR3aa: CASSFAGEAEAFF
abundance: -
v_gene: TRBV7-6

CDR3aa: CASSCRQANSPLHF
abundance: -
v_gene: TRBV7-9

CDR3aa: CASSQERRSTEAFF
abundance: -
v_gene: TRBV4-1

CDR3aa: CASSTPPTGGSEKLFF
abundance: -
v_gene: TRBV21-1

CDR3aa: CASSHLPRGPYEKLFF
abundance: -
v_gene: TRBV4-1

CDR3aa: CASGVSSDPADVYF
abundance: once
v_gene: TRBV9

CDR3aa: CASGGQGALSEQFF
abundance: -
v_gene: TRBV9

CDR3aa: CASSMGEGNSPLHF
abundance: few
v_gene: TRBV10-1

CDR3aa: CASSSGRLAENTGELFF
abundance: -
v_gene: TRBV5-6

CDR3aa: CASSLATLAGGPVFYEQYF
abundance: once
v_gene: TRBV7-8

CDR3aa: CASSPADRERLNTGELFF
abundance: -
v_gene: TRBV18

CDR3aa: CASSLDLDGDSLNEQFF
abundance: -
v_gene: TRBV11-2

CDR3aa: CSGAGGTEAFF
abundance: -
v_gene: TRBV20-1

CDR3aa: CASSLDRDYEQYF
abundance: -
v_gene: TRBV2

CDR3aa: CASSEALGAWDTGELFF
abundance: once
v_gene: TRBV6-1

CDR3aa: CASSATDRAGDYGYTF
abundance: -
v_gene: TRBV6-4

CDR3aa: CASSRTGTGRDTQYF
abundance: -
v_gene: TRBV5-1

CDR3aa: CASSLEGQSNQPQHF
abundance: -
v_gene: TRBV5-1

CDR3aa: CASSEWGGVDEQFF
abundance: -
v_gene: TRBV25-1

CDR3aa: CASSVYGGEKLFF
abundance: -
v_gene: TRBV6-1

CDR3aa: CASRVGGGAYEQYF
abundance: -
v_gene: TRBV6-1

CDR3aa: CASSLSGGYGYTF
abundance: few
v_gene: TRBV27

CDR3aa: CASSQVLTGYTGELFF
abundance: -
v_gene: TRBV14